Sequencing of this T cell receptor (beta chain) was carried out in a study of T cell responses to AZD1222 COVID-19 vaccine. Study-level points and caveats: The donor group comprised mostly white British people and more females; the analysis possibly underestimated clonal diversity. All repertoire sampling was performed exclusively after the peak T cell response. Among those given AZD1222, only 5 to 7 were seropositive at baseline.

Details on this clone: What it binds is unknown.

Germline lookup yields CDR1 MDHEN and CDR2 SYDVKM. Trimming shortened V by 2 bases and J by 5 bases, and 13 bases separated the two germline ends. This CDR3 is 14 amino acids long. Profiling relied on immunoSEQ multiplex PCR, and the TCRdb table lists in-frame clones only, not all of them. Found here are approximately 94,000 clones, roughly nine tenths of them singletons; the top ten hold under 2%. The receptor was derived from an adult in good health. Here the sequenced sample was peripheral blood, taken on day 0 of AZD1222 vaccination. The rearrangement joins TRBV28 to TRBJ2-7, with D perhaps matching TRBD1 (6 bases). CDR3 in DNA: TGTGCCAGCAGTTTAATGGGGGCGTTCCACGAGCAGTACTTC. It is translated as CASSLMGAFHEQYF.